Presented here are 4 T cell receptor beta chains from one specimen sequenced in a study of identical twins. TCRdb reprocessed the 5' RACE reads with MiXCR, giving one entry per CDR3 protein. The sample consists of about 190,000 distinct CDR3 sequences, about 16% of them appearing once. This sample also appeared in a second study, on T cells expressing NK-cell markers.

The source material was CD8+ T cells sorted from blood. These receptors all stem from a woman between 18 and 30 years old in good health.

This clonotype was seen many times. The gene calls are TRBV9 and TRBJ1-1, with D unresolved. The CDR3 is 15 residues long. V was shortened by 2 bases and J by 6 bases, with 17 bases between the two germline ends. The germline CDR1 and CDR2 sequences are SGDLS and YYNGEE. CDR3 loop: CASSVRLGADAEAFF. CDR3 sequence (DNA): TGTGCCAGCAGCGTGCGGCTTGGAGCCGATGCTGAAGCTTTCTTT.

The J gene is TRBJ1-2, the V gene TRBV29-1, with D perhaps TRBD1 (5 bases). Germline V gives CDR1 SQVTM, CDR2 ANQGSEA. This CDR3 has 11 residues. V lost 4 bases, J lost 8 bases, and 11 bases lay in between. CDR3 bases: TGCAGCGTTGTTCAGGGTAAAGGCTACACCTTC. It is translated as CSVVQGKGYTF.

This clonotype has only a few counts. The chain links TRBV12-3 or TRBV12-4 to TRBJ2-7, with TRBD1 identical over 8 bases. After removal of 5 bases from V and 2 bases from J, the junction contained 11 bases not matched to a gene. The CDR3 consists of 16 residues. The CDR3 coding sequence is TGTGCCAGCAGTCAAGGGACAGGTCGTACCGCCTACGAGCAGTACTTC. Its translation: CASSQGTGRTAYEQYF.

The CDR3 region is CASSLHPSGGGETQYF. The CDR3 DNA is TGTGCCAGCAGCCTTCATCCTAGCGGAGGGGGGGAGACCCAGTACTTC. The chain joins TRBV7-6 to TRBJ2-5; a possible D gene is TRBD2 (7 bases). The CDR3 contains 16 residues. Germline CDR1 SGHVS, CDR2 FNYEAQ. With 5 bases removed from V and 5 bases from J, the gap between germline ends came to 21 bases.